This is a list of T cell receptor beta chains from one sample in a study of cytomegalovirus exposure and HLA in healthy donors. The data were produced by immunoSEQ multiplex PCR, yet TCRdb's version contains in-frame clones alone and is incomplete. The sample consists of about 170,000 clones, under 75% of them appearing once. The sequenced material came from PBMCs. The receptors here all came from a man aged 35 to 55 in good health and CMV-seropositive. Both conserved end residues are part of each CDR3. The D gene is left open where the match is weak. For some rows the clone size is stated as once, few or many, or as a class when expanded; others skip it.

d_call j_call v_call clone_size cdr3_aa cdr3_nt
- TRBJ1-2 TRBV29-1 once CSVDVGPPGYGYTF TGCAGCGTTGATGTTGGGCCTCCTGGCTATGGCTACACCTTC
TRBD1 TRBJ1-3 TRBV9 - CASSAGQSDRGGNTIYF TGTGCCAGCAGCGCGGGACAGAGCGATAGGGGTGGAAACACCATATATTTT
- TRBJ2-7 TRBV4-3 - CASSPGAGGGREQYF TGCGCCAGCAGCCCCGGGGCAGGGGGAGGTCGCGAGCAGTACTTC
TRBD2 TRBJ2-7 TRBV10-3 - CAISSSPGGGEQYF TGTGCCATCAGTTCTTCCCCAGGCGGGGGCGAGCAGTACTTC
- TRBJ1-5 TRBV7-2 - CASSPDSSRLYGQPQHF TGTGCCAGCAGCCCAGACAGTTCCCGGTTGTATGGTCAGCCCCAGCATTTT
TRBD1 TRBJ1-6 TRBV6-5 few CASTIRGTGTSPLHF TGTGCCAGCACCATACGTGGGACAGGAACCTCACCCCTCCACTTT
TRBD1 TRBJ1-6 TRBV19 - CASSARGPGNSPLHF TGTGCCAGTAGTGCCAGGGGGCCCGGTAATTCACCCCTCCACTTT
TRBD2 TRBJ2-1 TRBV9 - CASSVGAGGYNEQFF TGTGCCAGCAGCGTAGGGGCGGGGGGGTACAATGAGCAGTTCTTC
TRBD1 TRBJ2-1 TRBV9 - CASTRDRDYNEQFF TGTGCCAGCACCCGGGACAGGGACTACAATGAGCAGTTCTTC
- TRBJ2-3 TRBV7-9 - CASSLLADTQYF TGTGCCAGCAGCTTACTAGCAGATACGCAGTATTTT
- TRBJ1-2 TRBV6-6 - CASSYSNGGDYGYTF TGTGCCAGCAGTTACTCGAATGGGGGGGACTATGGCTACACCTTC
- TRBJ1-1 TRBV23-1 - CASSQIRYMNTEAFF TGCGCCAGCAGTCAAATCCGTTATATGAACACTGAAGCTTTCTTT
- TRBJ1-1 TRBV6-6 few CANKGPEPGTEAFF TGTGCCAATAAGGGGCCGGAACCGGGCACTGAAGCTTTCTTT
TRBD1 TRBJ1-5 TRBV4-3 - CASSQWTGNRQPQHF TGCGCCAGCAGCCAATGGACAGGGAACCGTCAGCCCCAGCATTTT
- TRBJ2-5 TRBV7-3 - CASSLGNQETQYF TGTGCCAGCAGCTTAGGCAATCAAGAGACCCAGTACTTC
- TRBJ2-5 TRBV5-5 few CASSPGRETQYF TGTGCCAGCAGCCCAGGCCGGGAGACCCAGTACTTC
- TRBJ1-5 TRBV4-3 - CASSQDPAAYPQHF TGCGCCAGCAGCCAAGATCCGGCGGCCTACCCCCAGCATTTT
TRBD1 TRBJ2-6 TRBV19 - CASSIVGTDTKSGANVLTF TGTGCCAGTAGTATCGTCGGGACAGATACCAAGTCTGGGGCCAACGTCCTGACTTTC
- TRBJ2-6 TRBV12-5 - CASGLYSGANVLTF TGTGCTAGTGGTTTGTACTCTGGGGCCAACGTCCTGACTTTC
- TRBJ2-2 TRBV27 - CASSFGVTGELFF TGTGCCAGCAGTTTCGGAGTGACCGGGGAGCTGTTTTTT
TRBD1 TRBJ1-1 TRBV5-8 - CASSFLSTGGSEAFF TGTGCCAGCAGCTTCCTCTCTACAGGGGGCTCTGAAGCTTTCTTT
- TRBJ2-2 TRBV7-2 - CASSPRWGLGDTGELFF TGTGCCAGCAGCCCAAGGTGGGGGCTTGGGGACACCGGGGAGCTGTTTTTT
- TRBJ2-7 TRBV7-2 - CASSLAHQGTYEQYF TGTGCCAGCAGCTTAGCGCACCAGGGGACCTACGAGCAGTACTTC
- TRBJ1-1 TRBV7-9 - CASSLRGGPMNTEAFF TGTGCCAGCAGCTTACGAGGGGGACCGATGAACACTGAAGCTTTCTTT
TRBD2 TRBJ2-7 TRBV6-5 - CASSLAGGMHEQYF TGTGCCAGCAGTTTAGCGGGGGGGATGCACGAGCAGTACTTC
- TRBJ1-6 TRBV9 - CASSVDLGQGGPNNSPLHF TGTGCCAGCAGCGTAGATTTGGGGCAGGGTGGGCCCAATAATTCACCCCTCCACTTT
TRBD2 TRBJ2-1 TRBV4-1 - CASSQEHSGGYNEQFF TGCGCCAGCAGCCAAGAGCATAGCGGGGGTTACAATGAGCAGTTCTTC